A single sample gave rise to the 9 T cell receptor beta chains below, sequenced in a study of post-analysis software for immune sequencing data. Study-level findings and limits: Included in a set of roughly 5 TRBV segments more frequent in patients than controls were TRBV5-6, TRBV5-1 and TRBV20-1.

These receptors' targets are unknown. Presence of unique molecular identifiers characterized the TCR beta cDNA libraries. TCRdb recomputed calls from the PCR reads with MiXCR, one row per CDR3 protein. The repertoire includes about 540,000 distinct CDR3 sequences, around 36% of them detected once, and approximately 6% sits in the top ten. Sequencing was carried out using blood. All receptors derive from a girl aged 2-17 years with multiple sclerosis.

J is TRBJ2-3 and V is TRBV6-1; 13 nucleotides align to TRBD2. The CDR3 is 18 residues long. In germline, CDR1 is MNHNS, CDR2 SASEGT. With V trimmed by 5 bases and J by 3 bases, 11 bases remained unmatched. CDR3 sequence: CASSPTSGGALRTDTQYF. In DNA form, the CDR3 reads TGTGCCAGCAGTCCCACTAGCGGGGGGGCTCTTCGGACAGATACGCAGTATTTT.

The chain has TRBV5-1 and TRBJ2-1; TRBD1 aligns across 7 bases. This CDR3 contains 16 residues. The V gene's germline CDR1 is SGHRS and CDR2 YFSETQ. With 4 bases clipped from V and 4 bases from J, the junction kept 11 bases outside the gene matches. CDR3: CASSTQGQVGYNEQFF. In nucleotides, the CDR3 is TGCGCCAGCAGCACACAAGGACAGGTTGGATACAATGAGCAGTTCTTC.

V gene TRBV5-1 combines with J gene TRBJ1-4, with TRBD1 identical over 7 bases. In germline, CDR1 is SGHRS, CDR2 YFSETQ. The CDR3 spans 13 residues. V trimming: 3 bases; J trimming: 8 bases; junction bases outside the gene matches: 4. The CDR3 DNA reads as TGCGCCAGCAGCTCCAGGGGGAGCGAAAAACTGTTTTTT. Translation: CASSSRGSEKLFF.

V usage is TRBV4-1 and J usage is TRBJ2-4; no clear D. CDR3 size: 18 residues. Looked up from germline, CDR1 is MGHRA and CDR2 is YSYEKL. The V and J ends lost 1 base and 0 bases respectively, with 16 bases between them. The CDR3 nucleotides are TGCGCCAGCAGCCAAGCCATCCGACGACGGCTAGCCAAAAACATTCAGTACTTC. This gives the protein CASSQAIRRRLAKNIQYF.

The V and J genes are TRBV10-3 and TRBJ1-2; D not certain. Trimming took 3 bases from V and 7 from J, leaving 12 bases between them. The CDR3 contains 13 residues. The germline gives CDR1 ENHRY, CDR2 SYGVKD. CDR3 DNA: TGTGCCATCAGTGAACGGAGCCCGGGTGGCTACACCTTC. Amino acid sequence: CAISERSPGGYTF.

This clonotype was counted a few times. Germline is not matched at one junction end, which may reflect a read error. The gene calls are TRBV20-1 and TRBJ2-1, with D uncertain. Germline V gene data show CDR1 as DFQATT and CDR2 as SNEGSKA (reference sequence). The CDR3 runs 13 residues. The CDR3 region has the DNA TGCAGTGCTCGAGAGCCCGGGTACAATGAGCAGTTCTTC. This encodes CSAREPGYNEQFF.

This clonotype was detected ten times or more. The chain recombines TRBV5-5 with TRBJ2-3, with D maybe TRBD2 (6 bases). CDR3 length: 15 amino acids. Germline assignment: CDR1 SGHKS and CDR2 YYEKEE (reference sequence). V was pared by 3 bases and J by 1 base, with 12 bases between. CDR3 nucleotide sequence: TGTGCCAGCAGCTCCCCGGAGCGGGGCACAGATACGCAGTATTTT. This translates into CASSSPERGTDTQYF.

This clonotype was recorded a few times. The rearrangement uses TRBV28 and TRBJ2-1, with a weak D call TRBD1 (5 bases). Germline CDR1 MDHEN, CDR2 SYDVKM. The V gene lost 3 bases and the J gene lost 4 bases, with 19 bases spanning the gap. This CDR3 has 17 residues. The CDR3 sequence is CASSFYRLDGRYNEQFF. The CDR3 nucleotides read TGTGCCAGCAGTTTTTACAGGTTGGATGGGCGGTACAATGAGCAGTTCTTC.

CDR3 in DNA: TGTGCCAGCAGCTTACAGGGTATCGGTCAGCCCCAGCATTTT. Translating it yields CASSLQGIGQPQHF. The chain recombines TRBV7-2 with TRBJ1-5, with D possibly matching TRBD1 (5 bases). Trimming left V 2 bases short and J 6 bases short, with 11 bases between. The CDR3 covers 14 residues. Germline V gives CDR1 SGHTA, CDR2 FQGNSA.